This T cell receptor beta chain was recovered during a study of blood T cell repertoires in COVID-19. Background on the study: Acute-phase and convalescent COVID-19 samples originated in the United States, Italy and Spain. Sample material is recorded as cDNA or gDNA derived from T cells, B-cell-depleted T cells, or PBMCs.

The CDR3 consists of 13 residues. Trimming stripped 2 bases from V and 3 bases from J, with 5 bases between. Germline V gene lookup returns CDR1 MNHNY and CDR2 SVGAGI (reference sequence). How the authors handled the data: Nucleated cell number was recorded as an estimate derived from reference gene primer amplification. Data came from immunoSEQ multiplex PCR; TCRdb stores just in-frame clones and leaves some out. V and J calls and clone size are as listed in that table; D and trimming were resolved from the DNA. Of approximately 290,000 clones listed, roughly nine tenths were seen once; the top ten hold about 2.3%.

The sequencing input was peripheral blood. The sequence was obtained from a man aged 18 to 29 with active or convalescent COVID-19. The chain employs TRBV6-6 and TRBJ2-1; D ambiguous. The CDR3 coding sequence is TGTGCCAGCAGTTACGGGCACTACAATGAGCAGTTCTTC. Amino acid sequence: CASSYGHYNEQFF.